This TCR beta chain is drawn from a study of cytomegalovirus exposure and HLA in healthy donors. Study-wide background: There were more than 350 genotyped donors. Of these, 81% fell in the genetic ancestry cluster associated with self-reported Caucasian donors. Broader study findings: A later analysis found TCR association rates differed by HLA locus, highest for DRB1 and lowest for HLA-C. Listed as cytomegalovirus-associated were over 150 TCR beta chains. Among the CMV-associated chains, a few were confirmed in vitro as specific for CMV antigens.

The PCR had 60 Vbeta and 13 Jbeta primers. Clones were sequenced by immunoSEQ multiplex PCR, and TCRdb holds only the in-frame ones, with some missing. The sample records some 170,000 clones, over 75% being singletons. Details on this clone: What it binds is not known.

This CDR3 spans 11 amino acids. The V end lost 4 bases, the J end lost 2 bases, and 3 bases lay between the germline ends. The V gene's germline CDR1 is LNHDA and CDR2 SQIVND (reference sequence). The chain carries TRBV19 and TRBJ2-7; no clear D gene. The TCR sequence derives from a man aged 35-49 years in good health and CMV-seropositive. What was sequenced was PBMCs. The CDR3 sequence: CASSTTYEQYF. For the CDR3, the DNA is TGTGCCAGTAGTACCACCTACGAGCAGTACTTC.